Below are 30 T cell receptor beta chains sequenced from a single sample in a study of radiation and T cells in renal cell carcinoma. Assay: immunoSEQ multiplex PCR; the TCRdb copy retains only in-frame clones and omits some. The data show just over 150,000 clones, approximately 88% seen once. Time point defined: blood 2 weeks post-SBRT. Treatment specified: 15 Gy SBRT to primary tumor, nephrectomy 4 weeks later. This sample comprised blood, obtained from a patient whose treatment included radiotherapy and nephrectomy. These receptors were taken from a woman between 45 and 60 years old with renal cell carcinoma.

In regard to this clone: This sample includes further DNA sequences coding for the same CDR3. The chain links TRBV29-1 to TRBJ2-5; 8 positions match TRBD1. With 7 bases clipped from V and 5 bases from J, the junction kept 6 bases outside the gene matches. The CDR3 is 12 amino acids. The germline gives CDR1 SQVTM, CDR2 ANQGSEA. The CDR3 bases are TGCAGCGCTGGGGACAGGCAGGAGACCCAGTACTTC. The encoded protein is CSAGDRQETQYF. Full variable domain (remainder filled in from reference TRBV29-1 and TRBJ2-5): SAVISQKPSRDICQRGTSLTIQCQVDSQVTMMFWYRQQPGQSLTLIATANQGSEATYESGFVIDKFPISRPNLTFSTLTVSNMSPEDSSIYLCSAGDRQETQYFGPGTRLLVL.

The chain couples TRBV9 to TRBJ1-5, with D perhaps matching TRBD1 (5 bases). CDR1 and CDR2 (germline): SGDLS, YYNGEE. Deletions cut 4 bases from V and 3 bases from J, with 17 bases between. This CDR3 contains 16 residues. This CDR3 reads CASSTGTGEFNQPQHF. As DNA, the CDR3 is TGTGCCAGCAGCACGGGGACGGGTGAATTCAATCAGCCCCAGCATTTT.

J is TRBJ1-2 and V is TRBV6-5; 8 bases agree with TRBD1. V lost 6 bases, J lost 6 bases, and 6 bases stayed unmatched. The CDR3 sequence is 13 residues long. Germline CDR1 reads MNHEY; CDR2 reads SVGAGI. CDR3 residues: CASRDTGGNGYTF. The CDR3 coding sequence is TGTGCCAGCAGGGACACAGGGGGAAATGGCTACACCTTC.

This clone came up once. Here the CDR3 reads CASSLGRQSSGANVLTF. In DNA form, the CDR3 reads TGTGCCAGCAGCTTAGGACGACAGAGCTCTGGGGCCAACGTCCTGACTTTC. V usage is TRBV7-9 and J usage is TRBJ2-6; possible D gene TRBD1, 5 bases. The germline CDR1 and CDR2 sequences are SEHNR and FQNEAQ (reference sequence). V was cut by 1 base and J by 0 bases, with 10 bases left in between. CDR3 size: 17 residues.

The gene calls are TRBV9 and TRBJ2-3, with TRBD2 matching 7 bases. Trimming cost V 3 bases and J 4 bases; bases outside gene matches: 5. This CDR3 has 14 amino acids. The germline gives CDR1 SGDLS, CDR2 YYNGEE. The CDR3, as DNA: TGTGCCAGCAGCGGAGGGGAGGGTGCAGATACGCAGTATTTT. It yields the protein CASSGGEGADTQYF.

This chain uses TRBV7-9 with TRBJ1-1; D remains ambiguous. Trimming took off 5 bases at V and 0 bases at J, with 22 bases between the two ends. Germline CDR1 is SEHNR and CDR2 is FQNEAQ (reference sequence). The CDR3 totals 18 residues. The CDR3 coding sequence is TGTGCCAGCAGCCGCCGCTTGTCCACTTCGGGGATGAACACTGAAGCTTTCTTT. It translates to CASSRRLSTSGMNTEAFF.

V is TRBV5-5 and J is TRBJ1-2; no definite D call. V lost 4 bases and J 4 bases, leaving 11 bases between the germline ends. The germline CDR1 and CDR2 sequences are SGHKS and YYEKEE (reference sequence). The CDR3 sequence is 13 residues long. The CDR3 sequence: CASSEGGIYGYTF. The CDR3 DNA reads TGTGCCAGCAGCGAGGGAGGGATCTATGGCTACACCTTC.

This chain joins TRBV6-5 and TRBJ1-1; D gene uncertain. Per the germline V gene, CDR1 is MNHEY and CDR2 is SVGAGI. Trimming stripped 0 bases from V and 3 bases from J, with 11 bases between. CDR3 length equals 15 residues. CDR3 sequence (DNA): TGTGCCAGCAGTTACTCGAAAATTGCTGACACTGAAGCTTTCTTT. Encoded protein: CASSYSKIADTEAFF.

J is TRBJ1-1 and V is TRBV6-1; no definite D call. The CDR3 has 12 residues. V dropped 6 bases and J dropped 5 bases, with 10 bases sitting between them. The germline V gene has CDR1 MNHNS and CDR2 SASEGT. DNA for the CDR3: TGTGCCAGCAGCAGGACGAGTACTGAAGCTTTCTTT. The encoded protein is CASSRTSTEAFF.

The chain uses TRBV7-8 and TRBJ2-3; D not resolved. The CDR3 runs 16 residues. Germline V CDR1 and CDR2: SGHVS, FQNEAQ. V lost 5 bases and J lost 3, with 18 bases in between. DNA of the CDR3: TGTGCCAGCAGCCTCCAGACTCGGGTAGGGACAGATACGCAGTATTTT. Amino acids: CASSLQTRVGTDTQYF.

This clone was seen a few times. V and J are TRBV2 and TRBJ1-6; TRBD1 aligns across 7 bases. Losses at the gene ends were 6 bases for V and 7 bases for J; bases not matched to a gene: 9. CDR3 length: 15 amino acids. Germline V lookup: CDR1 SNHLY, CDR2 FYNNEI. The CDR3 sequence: CASRARDSPNSPLHF. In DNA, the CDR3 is TGTGCCAGCAGGGCTCGGGACAGCCCGAATTCACCCCTCCACTTT. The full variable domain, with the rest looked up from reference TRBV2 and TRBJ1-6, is EPEVTQTPSHQVTQMGQEVILRCVPISNHLYFYWYRQILGQKVEFLVSFYNNEISEKSEIFDDQFSVERPDGSNFTLKIRSTKLEDSAMYFCASRARDSPNSPLHFGNGTRLTVT.

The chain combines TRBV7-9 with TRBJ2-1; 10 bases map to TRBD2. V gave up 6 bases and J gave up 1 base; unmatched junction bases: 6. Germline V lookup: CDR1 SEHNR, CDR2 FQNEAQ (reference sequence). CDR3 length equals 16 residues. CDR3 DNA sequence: TGTGCCAGCAGAGCTAGCGGGGGACCTTCCTACAATGAGCAGTTCTTC. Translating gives CASRASGGPSYNEQFF.

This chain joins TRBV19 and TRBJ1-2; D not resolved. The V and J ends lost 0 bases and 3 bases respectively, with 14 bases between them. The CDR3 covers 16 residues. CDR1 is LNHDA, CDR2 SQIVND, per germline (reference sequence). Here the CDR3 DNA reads TGTGCCAGTAGTATAGATATTTCAGACGGAGACTATGGCTACACCTTC. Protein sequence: CASSIDISDGDYGYTF.

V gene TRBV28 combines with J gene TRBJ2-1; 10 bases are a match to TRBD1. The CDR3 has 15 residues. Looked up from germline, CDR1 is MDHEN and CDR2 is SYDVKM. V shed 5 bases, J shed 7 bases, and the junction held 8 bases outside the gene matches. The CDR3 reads CASSIMTGGGNEQFF. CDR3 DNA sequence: TGTGCCAGCAGTATCATGACAGGGGGCGGGAATGAGCAGTTCTTC.

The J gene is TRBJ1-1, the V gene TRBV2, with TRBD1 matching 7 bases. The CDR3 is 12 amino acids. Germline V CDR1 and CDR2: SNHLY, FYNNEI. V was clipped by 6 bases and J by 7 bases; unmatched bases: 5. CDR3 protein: CASSLRDSEAFF. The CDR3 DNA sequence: TGTGCCAGCAGCCTGAGGGACAGTGAAGCTTTCTTT.

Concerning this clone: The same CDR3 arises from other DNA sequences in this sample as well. The CDR3 loop reads CASSLGLAEDTQYF. CDR3 coding DNA: TGTGCCAGCAGCTTGGGACTAGCGGAGGATACGCAGTATTTT. The rearrangement links TRBV5-4 to TRBJ2-3; 9 bases line up with TRBD2. CDR1 SGHNT and CDR2 YYREEE come from the germline V gene (reference sequence). This CDR3 is 14 amino acids long. Trimming took 0 bases from V and 6 from J; bases not matched to a gene: 2. The full variable domain, in which reference TRBV5-4 and TRBJ2-3 provide the parts outside the CDR3, is ETGVTQSPTHLIKTRGQQVTLRCSSQSGHNTVSWYQQALGQGPQFIFQYYREEENGRGNFPPRFSGLQFPNYSSELNVNALELDDSALYLCASSLGLAEDTQYFGPGTRLTVL.

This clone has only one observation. DNA of the CDR3: TGTTCCCATTCTGACAGGGAGAATCAGCCCCAGCATTTT. As protein: CSHSDRENQPQHF. J is TRBJ1-5 and V is TRBV6-6; TRBD1 matches at 7 bases. The CDR3 runs 13 residues. Germline CDR1 is MNHNY and CDR2 is SVGAGI (reference sequence).

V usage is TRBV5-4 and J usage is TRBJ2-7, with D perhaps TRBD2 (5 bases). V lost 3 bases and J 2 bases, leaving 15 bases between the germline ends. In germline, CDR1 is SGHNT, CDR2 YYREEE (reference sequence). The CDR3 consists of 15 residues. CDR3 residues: CASSSRTGRAYEQYF. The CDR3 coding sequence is TGTGCCAGCAGCTCGAGGACTGGCCGGGCCTACGAGCAGTACTTC.

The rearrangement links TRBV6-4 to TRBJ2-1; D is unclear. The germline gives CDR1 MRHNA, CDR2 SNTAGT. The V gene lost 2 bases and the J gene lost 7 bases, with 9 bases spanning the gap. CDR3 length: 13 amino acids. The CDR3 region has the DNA TGTGCCAGCAGTGACAACCGAGGAAATGAGCAGTTCTTC. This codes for CASSDNRGNEQFF.

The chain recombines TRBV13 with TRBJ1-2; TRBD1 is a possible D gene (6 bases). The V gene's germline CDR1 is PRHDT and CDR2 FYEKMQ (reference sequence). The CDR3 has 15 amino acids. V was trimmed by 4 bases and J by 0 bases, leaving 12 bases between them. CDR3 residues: CASSSDSSSNYGYTF. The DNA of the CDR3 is TGTGCCAGCAGCTCGGACAGCTCCTCTAACTATGGCTACACCTTC.

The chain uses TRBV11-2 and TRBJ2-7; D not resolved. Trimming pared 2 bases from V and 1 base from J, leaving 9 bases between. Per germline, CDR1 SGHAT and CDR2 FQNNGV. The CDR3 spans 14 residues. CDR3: CASSLIGFSYEQYF. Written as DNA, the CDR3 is TGTGCCAGCAGCTTAATAGGATTTTCCTACGAGCAGTACTTC.

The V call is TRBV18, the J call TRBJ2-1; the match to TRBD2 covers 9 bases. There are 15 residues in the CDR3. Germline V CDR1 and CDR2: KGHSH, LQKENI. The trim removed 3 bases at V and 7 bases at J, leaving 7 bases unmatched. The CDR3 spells CASSPSRGGFNEQFF. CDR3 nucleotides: TGTGCCAGCTCACCGTCGCGGGGGGGTTTTAATGAGCAGTTCTTC.

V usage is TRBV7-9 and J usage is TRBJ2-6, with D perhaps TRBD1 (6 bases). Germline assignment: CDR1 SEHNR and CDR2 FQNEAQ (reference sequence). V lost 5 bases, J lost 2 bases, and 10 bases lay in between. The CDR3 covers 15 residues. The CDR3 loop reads CASSHRETGANVLTF. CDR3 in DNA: TGTGCCAGCAGCCACAGGGAAACTGGGGCCAACGTCCTGACTTTC.

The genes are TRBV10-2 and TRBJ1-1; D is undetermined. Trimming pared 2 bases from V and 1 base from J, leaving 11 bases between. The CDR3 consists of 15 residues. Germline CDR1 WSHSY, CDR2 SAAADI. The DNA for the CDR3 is TGCGCCAGCAGTGAGGGAATAGGTCCGAACACTGAAGCTTTCTTT. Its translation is CASSEGIGPNTEAFF.

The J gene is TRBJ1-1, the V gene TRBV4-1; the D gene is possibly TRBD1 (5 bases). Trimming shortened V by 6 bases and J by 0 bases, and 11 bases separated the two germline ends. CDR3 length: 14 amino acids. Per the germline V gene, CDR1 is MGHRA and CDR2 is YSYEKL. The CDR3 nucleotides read TGCGCCAGCAGTCAGGGTTGGATGAACACTGAAGCTTTCTTT. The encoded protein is CASSQGWMNTEAFF.

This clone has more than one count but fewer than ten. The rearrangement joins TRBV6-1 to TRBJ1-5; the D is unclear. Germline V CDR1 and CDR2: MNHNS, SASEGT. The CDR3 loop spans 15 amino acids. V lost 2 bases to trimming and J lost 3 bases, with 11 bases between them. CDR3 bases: TGTGCCAGCAGTGAATACAGTTATTACAATCAGCCCCAGCATTTT. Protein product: CASSEYSYYNQPQHF.

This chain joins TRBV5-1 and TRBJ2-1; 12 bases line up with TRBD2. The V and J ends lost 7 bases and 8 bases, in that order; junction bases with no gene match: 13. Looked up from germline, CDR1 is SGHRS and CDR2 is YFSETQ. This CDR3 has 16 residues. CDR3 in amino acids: CASSLRTSGGIDEQFF. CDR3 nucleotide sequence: TGCGCCAGCTCCCTAAGAACTAGCGGGGGGATCGATGAGCAGTTCTTC.

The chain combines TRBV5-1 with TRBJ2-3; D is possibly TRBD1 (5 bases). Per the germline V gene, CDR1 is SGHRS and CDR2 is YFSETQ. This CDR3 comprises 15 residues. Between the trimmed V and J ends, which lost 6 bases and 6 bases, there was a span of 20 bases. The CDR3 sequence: CASNSKGQAGDTQYF. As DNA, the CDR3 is TGCGCCAGCAATTCAAAAGGACAAGCCGGCGATACGCAGTATTTT.

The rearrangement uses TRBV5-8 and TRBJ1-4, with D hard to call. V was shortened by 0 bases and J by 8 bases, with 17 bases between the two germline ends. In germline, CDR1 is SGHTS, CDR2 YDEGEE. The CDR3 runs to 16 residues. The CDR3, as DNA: TGTGCCAGCAGCTTGGATGCTCGGGGAGTTGGAGAAAAACTGTTTTTT. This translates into CASSLDARGVGEKLFF.

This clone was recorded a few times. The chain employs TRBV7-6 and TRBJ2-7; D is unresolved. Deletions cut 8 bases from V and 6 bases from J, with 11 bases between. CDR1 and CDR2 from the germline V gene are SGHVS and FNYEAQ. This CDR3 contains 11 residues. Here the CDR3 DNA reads TGTGCCAGCTCCCGAGATGGCGAGCAGTACTTC. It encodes CASSRDGEQYF.